This TCR beta chain was sequenced for a study of T cells in localized non-small cell lung cancer. The CDR3 consists of 16 residues. V trimming: 3 bases; J trimming: 6 bases; junction bases outside the gene matches: 12. Germline CDR1 LNHDA, CDR2 SQIVND (reference sequence). The protocol was immunoSEQ multiplex PCR, while the TCRdb copy is restricted to in-frame clones and leaves out a portion. This sample yields 75,000 to 95,000 clones, of which less than 85% are seen a single time; around 21% belongs to the top ten. This clonotype was sampled from a man aged 40-75 years with stage II squamous cell lung carcinoma. The sample here was PBMCs, taken before any cancer treatment. The gene calls are TRBV19 and TRBJ1-1, with TRBD1 identical over 8 bases. The CDR3 nucleotides read TGTGCCAGTAGTATTGGGGCAGGGGGCATTATGGCTGAAGCTTTCTTT. Protein product: CASSIGAGGIMAEAFF.